A selection of T cell receptor beta chains follows, all from one sample in a study of CD8 T cells in ankylosing spondylitis. MiXCR, applied by TCRdb to the 5' RACE reads, yields one record per CDR3 protein. Of around 250,000 distinct CDR3 sequences in the sample, about 10% were seen once. Sequencing was done on a sample of blood, either unsorted or a sorted T cell fraction (not recorded which). Receptors originate from a male donor with ankylosing spondylitis or in good health (not recorded which). CDR3s include the opening cysteine and the closing phenylalanine or tryptophan. A D gene is named only where the DNA matches it firmly. Some rows mark clone size as missing; the rest say once, few, many or name a class of expanded clone.

d_gene	v_gene	j_gene	abundance	CDR3aa
NA	TRBV28	TRBJ2-3	many	CASVELATDTQYF
TRBD1	TRBV7-3	TRBJ2-3	NA	CASSSNRQGVWYF
NA	TRBV20-1	TRBJ2-5	many	CSARRRGAHGQETQYF
TRBD1	TRBV28	TRBJ2-1	many	CASNPPGQRAYNEQFF
TRBD2	TRBV20-1	TRBJ2-7	many	CSAPQAAGLYEQYF
TRBD2	TRBV20-1	TRBJ2-1	many	CSATLLAGLLNEQFF
NA	TRBV6-2/TRBV6-3	TRBJ1-1	many	CASRDPGTNTEAFF
NA	TRBV5-1	TRBJ2-1	many	CASSLYNNEQFF
NA	TRBV6-5	TRBJ2-7	many	CASSYSEADEQYF
NA	TRBV20-1	TRBJ2-7	many	CSAWDWKKYEQYF
NA	TRBV7-2	TRBJ2-7	few	CASSLAVHEQYF
NA	TRBV5-5	TRBJ2-5	many	CASSLAGGRAQLGETQYF
TRBD1	TRBV10-3	TRBJ2-7	once	CAISVLQGAAYEQYF
TRBD2	TRBV2	TRBJ2-7	NA	CASSAGTSGASSYEQYF
TRBD1	TRBV5-6	TRBJ1-2	few	CASRRQGMGSYGYTF
NA	TRBV28	TRBJ2-6	few	CAVVRSGANVLTF
NA	TRBV4-1	TRBJ1-1	NA	CASSQDVVGSTEAFF
NA	TRBV5-1	TRBJ1-6	many	CASRAGGSPLHF
NA	TRBV20-1	TRBJ2-7	NA	CSARDLSRNPHEQYF
TRBD1	TRBV5-1	TRBJ2-5	many	CASSGFILIRGQGSQETQYF
TRBD1	TRBV6-5	TRBJ1-1	many	CASSYRSLGGAGLGTEAFF
NA	TRBV2	TRBJ2-3	few	CASKVRSSTDTQYF